Each of the 2 T cell receptor beta chains below was sequenced from the same sample in a study of breast tumors, draining lymph nodes, adjacent tissues. The lymph nodes were axillary draining lymph nodes from breast cancer patients. TCRdb fed the multiplex PCR reads into MiXCR, producing one record per CDR3 protein. This table holds about 140,000 distinct CDR3 sequences, roughly 33% found once. Source material: axillary lymph node tissue. The receptor source for this set is a female donor with breast cancer. Some clones in this sample may be carry-over from other donors' samples.

There are many counts of this clonotype. The chain uses TRBV6-1 and TRBJ1-2, with TRBD1 as a possible D gene (5 bases). The germline V and J ends were trimmed by 6 bases and 5 bases, with 13 bases remaining between them. CDR1 is MNHNS, CDR2 SASEGT, per germline. The CDR3 is 13 residues long. As DNA, the CDR3 is TGTGCCAGCAGGAGGGACGGTTGGTATGGCTACACCTTC. Residues: CASRRDGWYGYTF.

This clonotype was found many times. The gene calls are TRBV30 and TRBJ1-4; TRBD1 is a possible D gene (5 bases). The ends were cut back, 8 bases at V and 2 bases at J, with 21 bases in the middle. Germline CDR1 reads GTSNPN; CDR2 reads SVGIG (reference sequence). CDR3 size: 16 residues. The CDR3 DNA reads TGTGCCCTTTTATGGGGCAGGCTCTCCACTAATGAAAAACTGTTTTTT. It translates to CALLWGRLSTNEKLFF.